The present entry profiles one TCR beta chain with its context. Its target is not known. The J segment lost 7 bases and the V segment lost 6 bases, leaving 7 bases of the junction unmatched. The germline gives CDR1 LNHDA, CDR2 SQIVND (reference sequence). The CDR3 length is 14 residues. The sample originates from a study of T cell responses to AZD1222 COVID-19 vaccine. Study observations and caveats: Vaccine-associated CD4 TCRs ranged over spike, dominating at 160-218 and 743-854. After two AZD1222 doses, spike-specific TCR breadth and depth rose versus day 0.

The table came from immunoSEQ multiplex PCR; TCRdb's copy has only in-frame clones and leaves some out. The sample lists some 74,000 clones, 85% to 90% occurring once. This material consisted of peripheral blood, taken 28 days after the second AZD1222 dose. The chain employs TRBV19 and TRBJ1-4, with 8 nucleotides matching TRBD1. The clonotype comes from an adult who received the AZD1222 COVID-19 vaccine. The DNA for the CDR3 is TGTGCCAGTAGGACTACAGGGGGGGCTGAAAAACTGTTTTTT. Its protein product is CASRTTGGAEKLFF.